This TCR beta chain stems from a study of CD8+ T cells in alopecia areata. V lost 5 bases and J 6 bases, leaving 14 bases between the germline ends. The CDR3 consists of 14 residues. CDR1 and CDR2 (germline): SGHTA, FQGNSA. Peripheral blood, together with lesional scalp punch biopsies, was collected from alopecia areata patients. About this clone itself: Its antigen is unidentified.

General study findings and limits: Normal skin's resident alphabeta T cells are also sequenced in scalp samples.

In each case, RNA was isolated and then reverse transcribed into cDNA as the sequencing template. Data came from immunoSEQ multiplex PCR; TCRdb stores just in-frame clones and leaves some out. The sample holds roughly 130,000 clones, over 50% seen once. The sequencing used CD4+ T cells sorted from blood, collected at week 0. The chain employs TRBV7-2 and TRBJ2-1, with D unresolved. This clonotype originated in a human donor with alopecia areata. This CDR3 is CASSQLGWGNEQFF. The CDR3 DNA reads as TGTGCCAGCAGCCAGCTGGGTTGGGGCAATGAGCAGTTCTTC.